The 14 T cell receptor beta chains below all came from one sample that was sequenced in a study of cytomegalovirus exposure and HLA in healthy donors. PCR was performed using 60 Vbeta and 13 Jbeta primers. This table comes from immunoSEQ multiplex PCR, and its TCRdb copy is limited to in-frame clones, with some not included. The profile shows about 110,000 clones, about 90% of them singletons. Specimen: PBMCs. The receptor set was obtained from a middle-aged man in good health and CMV-seronegative.

This chain joins TRBV5-1 and TRBJ2-5, with D hard to call. CDR3 length: 11 amino acids. V lost 4 bases, J lost 2 bases, and 3 bases lay in between. The germline V gene encodes CDR1 SGHRS and CDR2 YFSETQ. The DNA for the CDR3 is TGCGCCAGCAGCACTCAAGAGACCCAGTACTTC. It is translated as CASSTQETQYF. The whole variable domain, remainder taken from reference TRBV5-1 and TRBJ2-5, is KAGVTQTPRYLIKTRGQQVTLSCSPISGHRSVSWYQQTPGQGLQFLFEYFSETQRNKGNFPGRFSGRQFSNSRSEMNVSTLELGDSALYLCASSTQETQYFGPGTRLLVL.

This sequence joins TRBV11-2 and TRBJ2-3, with 8 bases identical to TRBD2. Germline lookup yields CDR1 SGHAT and CDR2 FQNNGV. Trimming took 0 bases from V and 3 from J; bases not matched to a gene: 5. This CDR3 has 16 amino acids. The chain's CDR3 is CASSLEAGGATDTQYF. For the CDR3, the DNA is TGTGCCAGCAGCTTAGAAGCCGGGGGGGCGACAGATACGCAGTATTTT.

This clone was observed a handful of times. J is TRBJ2-7 and V is TRBV7-2; 8 nucleotides line up with TRBD2. The germline gives CDR1 SGHTA, CDR2 FQGNSA. V was clipped by 1 base and J by 0 bases; unmatched bases: 11. The CDR3 loop spans 18 amino acids. The CDR3 DNA reads TGTGCCAGCAGCTTAGTCGGGGGGGGCGGACTACTCTCCTACGAGCAGTACTTC. Translation: CASSLVGGGGLLSYEQYF.

This clone was counted a few times. The chain combines TRBV5-4 with TRBJ2-1, with D perhaps matching TRBD2 (5 bases). Between the trimmed V and J ends, which lost 4 bases and 2 bases, there was a span of 13 bases. Germline lookup yields CDR1 SGHNT and CDR2 YYREEE (reference sequence). The CDR3 sequence is 15 residues long. The CDR3 bases are TGTGCCAGCAGCAAGAAGGACTCGACCTACAATGAGCAGTTCTTC. This codes for CASSKKDSTYNEQFF.

The chain recombines TRBV7-6 with TRBJ2-7; possibly TRBD1 for D (6 bases). From germline, CDR1 is SGHVS and CDR2 FNYEAQ. V was trimmed by 0 bases and J by 8 bases, leaving 14 bases between them. This CDR3 is built from 14 residues. CDR3 coding DNA: TGTGCCAGCAGCTTAGCTGAGGGGGAATCCCAGCAGTACTTC. The encoded protein is CASSLAEGESQQYF.

The gene calls are TRBV19 and TRBJ1-2; a weak D match, TRBD1 (5 bases). CDR1 and CDR2 (germline): LNHDA, SQIVND (reference sequence). V lost 7 bases and J 4 bases, leaving 16 bases between the germline ends. This CDR3 region has 14 residues. The CDR3 sequence is CASKIREGAYGYTF. In nucleotides, the CDR3 is TGTGCCAGTAAAATCAGAGAAGGGGCCTATGGCTACACCTTC.

The chain recombines TRBV2 with TRBJ1-2; no reliable D call. Trimming removed 11 bases at V and 1 base at J, with 14 bases between. Germline lookup yields CDR1 SNHLY and CDR2 FYNNEI. This CDR3 spans 13 amino acids. In DNA, the CDR3 is TGTGCCCCCTCAGCGACCCTTAACTATGGCTACACCTTC. This gives the protein CAPSATLNYGYTF. The whole variable domain, filled in from reference TRBV2 and TRBJ1-2, reads EPEVTQTPSHQVTQMGQEVILRCVPISNHLYFYWYRQILGQKVEFLVSFYNNEISEKSEIFDDQFSVERPDGSNFTLKIRSTKLEDSAMYFCAPSATLNYGYTFGSGTRLTVV.

The rearrangement links TRBV6-5 to TRBJ1-6; 10 positions agree with TRBD1. Germline CDR1 is MNHEY and CDR2 is SVGAGI. The CDR3 sequence is 16 residues long. V lost 6 bases to trimming and J lost 7 bases; unmatched junction nucleotides: 9. The CDR3 DNA follows: TGTGCCAGCAGCTACCGAATGGGACAGGGGAATTCACCCCTCCACTTT. Its protein is CASSYRMGQGNSPLHF.

The chain links TRBV28 to TRBJ1-2; TRBD1 is a possible D gene (6 bases). Trimming left V 0 bases short and J 8 bases short, with 16 bases between. Germline lookup yields CDR1 MDHEN and CDR2 SYDVKM. The CDR3 contains 15 residues. DNA for the CDR3: TGTGCCAGCAGTTTATGGGCTACACAGGGACGAGGCTACACCTTC. Translating it yields CASSLWATQGRGYTF.

The chain has TRBV27 and TRBJ1-1; tentatively, D is TRBD1 (6 bases). Germline CDR1 MNHEY, CDR2 SMNVEV (reference sequence). Trimming took off 2 bases at V and 0 bases at J, with 10 bases between the two ends. The CDR3 consists of 15 residues. The DNA for the CDR3 is TGTGCCAGCAGTTTAGGGACAAGCCTGAACACTGAAGCTTTCTTT. It encodes CASSLGTSLNTEAFF.

In its sample, this clone was seen a few times. V gene TRBV7-9 combines with J gene TRBJ1-5; 12 positions agree with TRBD1. From germline, CDR1 is SEHNR and CDR2 FQNEAQ (reference sequence). The CDR3 has 15 residues. The V gene end was trimmed by 5 bases and the J gene end by 6 bases; junction bases not matched to a gene: 5. The CDR3 region has the DNA TGTGCCAGCAGCCCGGGACAGGGGGCAAGTCAGCCCCAGCATTTT. It is translated as CASSPGQGASQPQHF.

The V and J genes are TRBV30 and TRBJ1-1; TRBD1 matches 7 bases. The germline V gene encodes CDR1 GTSNPN and CDR2 SVGIG (reference sequence). This CDR3 spans 16 amino acids. J was trimmed by 0 bases and V by 6 bases; bases with no gene match: 13. CDR3 amino acids: CACLQGREFLNTEAFF. CDR3 nucleotides: TGTGCCTGCTTACAGGGGCGGGAATTCCTGAACACTGAAGCTTTCTTT.

The CDR3 is CASSLVVPNQETQYF. As DNA, the CDR3 is TGCGCCAGCAGCTTGGTCGTGCCTAATCAAGAGACCCAGTACTTC. The chain carries TRBV5-1 and TRBJ2-5; unclear D gene. Germline loops: CDR1 SGHRS, CDR2 YFSETQ. V was cut by 0 bases and J by 2 bases, with 11 bases left in between. The CDR3 sequence is 15 residues long.

This chain joins TRBV5-4 and TRBJ2-7, with D perhaps matching TRBD2 (5 bases). The germline V gene encodes CDR1 SGHNT and CDR2 YYREEE (reference sequence). The CDR3 covers 17 residues. Trimming cost V 3 bases and J 3 bases, with 22 bases left between them. CDR3 amino acids: CASSYTGLTRTLYEQYF. As DNA, the CDR3 is TGTGCCAGCAGCTACACCGGACTCACCCGAACCCTCTACGAGCAGTACTTC.